Below, 29 T cell receptor beta chains from the same sample are listed, as sequenced in a study of blood T cell repertoires in COVID-19. Profiling relied on immunoSEQ multiplex PCR, and the TCRdb table lists in-frame clones only, not all of them. The table lists 310,000 or so clones, 90% of them singletons. The sequencing input was PBMCs or T cells enriched from blood (not recorded which). The origin of the receptors is a woman aged 18-35 years with acute COVID-19.

The rearrangement links TRBV28 to TRBJ1-5, with D maybe TRBD1 (5 bases). V lost 1 base and J 3 bases, leaving 16 bases between the germline ends. This CDR3 spans 17 amino acids. Germline V gene sequence: CDR1 MDHEN, CDR2 SYDVKM. CDR3 protein: CASSLSIVTVPNQPQHF. The DNA for the CDR3 is TGTGCCAGCAGTTTATCTATAGTGACAGTCCCCAATCAGCCCCAGCATTTT.

The chain uses TRBV28 and TRBJ2-5; 10 positions agree with TRBD2. CDR3 length: 13 residues. V lost 6 bases and J lost 3; bases outside the gene matches: 1. CDR1 MDHEN and CDR2 SYDVKM come from the germline V gene. The DNA for the CDR3 is TGTGCCAGCAGCACTAGCGGGGAAGAGACCCAGTACTTC. Translated, it gives CASSTSGEETQYF.

The chain employs TRBV10-1 and TRBJ2-2, with a possible D match to TRBD2 (7 bases). Germline V lookup: CDR1 WNHNN, CDR2 SYGVQD (reference sequence). The CDR3 sequence is 15 residues long. Trimming stripped 3 bases from V and 5 bases from J, with 13 bases between. The CDR3 reads CASSDGGLGTGELFF. As DNA, the CDR3 is TGCGCCAGCAGTGACGGGGGGCTGGGGACCGGGGAGCTGTTTTTT.

This chain links TRBV10-1 with TRBJ2-1; 7 positions agree with TRBD2. This CDR3 region has 17 residues. V shed 4 bases, J shed 0 bases, and the junction held 9 bases outside the gene matches. CDR1 is WNHNN and CDR2 is SYGVQD in the germline V gene (reference sequence). The CDR3 loop reads CASSARTLADSYNEQFF. The DNA for the CDR3 is TGCGCCAGCAGTGCCCGGACCCTAGCGGACTCCTACAATGAGCAGTTCTTC.

V is TRBV7-3 and J is TRBJ2-2; TRBD2 agrees at 7 bases. V was clipped by 5 bases and J by 9 bases; unmatched bases: 12. The CDR3 spans 15 residues. The V gene's germline CDR1 is SGHTA and CDR2 FQGTGA. CDR3 coding DNA: TGTGCCAGCAGCCCAGCGGGAACCAGTTACCGGGAGCTGTTTTTT. This gives the protein CASSPAGTSYRELFF.

The chain uses TRBV11-2 and TRBJ1-1, with D maybe TRBD1 (6 bases). V was clipped by 8 bases and J by 14 bases, with 24 bases between them. Germline CDR1 and CDR2: SGHAT and FQNNGV. This CDR3 comprises 13 residues. CDR3 nucleotides: TGTGCCAGCGGCCTACAACCTTTTTACACAGGGTTCTTT. Its translation is CASGLQPFYTGFF. The variable domain in full, completed from reference TRBV11-2 and TRBJ1-1, reads EAGVAQSPRYKIIEKRQSVAFWCNPISGHATLYWYQQILGQGPKLLIQFQNNGVVDDSQLPKDRFSAERLKGVDSTLKIQPAKLEDSAVYLCASGLQPFYTGFFGQGTRLTVV.

This clone appeared a single time. The chain uses TRBV5-4 and TRBJ1-3, with D perhaps TRBD1 (5 bases). Per the germline V gene, CDR1 is SGHNT and CDR2 is YYREEE (reference sequence). The V end was cut by 4 bases, the J end by 3 bases, with 17 bases between. This CDR3 contains 16 residues. The CDR3 coding sequence is TGTGCCAGCAGCCATCGACTGGGGGGGGGTGGAAACACCATATATTTT. Translating gives CASSHRLGGGGNTIYF.

J is TRBJ1-1 and V is TRBV28, with TRBD1 identical over 9 bases. Germline assignment: CDR1 MDHEN and CDR2 SYDVKM. V was clipped by 7 bases and J by 4 bases; unmatched bases: 10. This CDR3 spans 15 amino acids. The CDR3 region is CASMWTGVGTTEAFF. CDR3 sequence (DNA): TGTGCCAGCATGTGGACAGGGGTGGGGACCACTGAAGCTTTCTTT.

The chain links TRBV19 to TRBJ2-1; 7 positions agree with TRBD2. Germline V gene sequence: CDR1 LNHDA, CDR2 SQIVND (reference sequence). The J segment lost 1 base and the V segment lost 3 bases, leaving 9 bases of the junction unmatched. This CDR3 is built from 17 residues. DNA for the CDR3: TGTGCCAGTAGTATCCCGGCTAGCGGTTTTTCCTACAATGAGCAGTTCTTC. Its translation is CASSIPASGFSYNEQFF.

J is TRBJ2-1 and V is TRBV24-1; D perhaps matches TRBD1 (5 bases). Trimming cost V 0 bases and J 7 bases, with 12 bases left between them. The germline V gene has CDR1 KGHDR and CDR2 SFDVKD. This CDR3 region has 15 residues. The CDR3 DNA reads TGTGCCACCAGTGATTTGGGGGCGGAAAGGAATGAGCAGTTCTTC. Translated, it gives CATSDLGAERNEQFF.

This chain joins TRBV29-1 and TRBJ2-4; 14 bases fit TRBD2. CDR1 and CDR2 (germline): SQVTM, ANQGSEA. V dropped 6 bases and J dropped 0; count of bases not matched to a gene: 10. The CDR3 has 18 residues. The CDR3 loop is CSVVPGLAGAGAKNIQYF. CDR3 nucleotide sequence: TGCAGCGTCGTACCGGGACTAGCGGGAGCCGGAGCCAAAAACATTCAGTACTTC.

This chain joins TRBV5-1 and TRBJ2-5, with 9 bases aligning to TRBD1. This CDR3 spans 15 amino acids. The J segment lost 4 bases and the V segment lost 4 bases, leaving 8 bases of the junction unmatched. Per germline, CDR1 SGHRS and CDR2 YFSETQ. The CDR3 spells CASSVTGGFIETQYF. The CDR3 nucleotides are TGCGCCAGCAGCGTGACAGGGGGTTTTATAGAGACCCAGTACTTC.

The rearrangement joins TRBV30 to TRBJ1-6, with 8 nucleotides matching TRBD1. The V gene's germline CDR1 is GTSNPN and CDR2 SVGIG (reference sequence). With 4 bases clipped from V and 5 bases from J, the junction kept 10 bases outside the gene matches. The CDR3 has 16 residues. CDR3 loop: CAWKDPYRGDNSPLHF. The CDR3 DNA sequence: TGTGCCTGGAAAGACCCGTACAGGGGGGATAATTCACCCCTCCACTTT.

The rearrangement joins TRBV7-2 to TRBJ1-1; perhaps TRBD1 as D (6 bases). The germline V gene has CDR1 SGHTA and CDR2 FQGNSA. The CDR3 spans 15 residues. Trimming left V 2 bases short and J 4 bases short, with 14 bases between. The CDR3: CASSLQGNRATEAFF. The CDR3, as DNA: TGTGCCAGCAGCTTACAGGGGAACCGGGCCACTGAAGCTTTCTTT.

V and J are TRBV7-9 and TRBJ2-5, with 8 bases matching TRBD2. Germline V gene lookup returns CDR1 SEHNR and CDR2 FQNEAQ (reference sequence). V gave up 5 bases and J gave up 3 bases; unmatched junction bases: 2. There are 13 residues in the CDR3. The CDR3 region is CASSQLAEETQYF. Written as DNA, the CDR3 is TGTGCCAGCAGCCAACTAGCGGAAGAGACCCAGTACTTC.

V gene TRBV6-5 combines with J gene TRBJ1-5; 7 bases fit TRBD1. This CDR3 comprises 15 residues. V shed 7 bases, J shed 3 bases, and the junction held 9 bases outside the gene matches. Germline-derived CDR1 and CDR2 are MNHEY and SVGAGI. CDR3 coding DNA: TGTGCCAGCAAAGGGGGCGGGGGGCCCAATCAGCCCCAGCATTTT. Translated: CASKGGGGPNQPQHF.

The CDR3 spells CASTQYGTGESPLHF. The DNA of the CDR3 is TGTGCCAGCACACAATACGGGACAGGGGAGTCACCCCTCCACTTT. V usage is TRBV28 and J usage is TRBJ1-6; 10 positions agree with TRBD1. The CDR3 covers 15 residues. Trimming removed 7 bases from V and 10 bases from J; junction bases left unmatched: 10. From germline, CDR1 is MDHEN and CDR2 SYDVKM.

This clone was detected only once. DNA of the CDR3: TGTGCCAGCAACGAGAAAAGCTCTGGAAACACCATATATTTT. As protein: CASNEKSSGNTIYF. The gene calls are TRBV6-5 and TRBJ1-3; D ambiguous. The CDR3 has 14 residues. Deletions cut 7 bases from V and 0 bases from J, with 10 bases between. The germline gives CDR1 MNHEY, CDR2 SVGAGI.

V and J are TRBV19 and TRBJ1-4; 7 bases match TRBD1. In germline, CDR1 is LNHDA, CDR2 SQIVND (reference sequence). V shed 6 bases and J 5 bases; nucleotides not matched to a gene: 9. CDR3 size: 15 residues. The CDR3 here is CASRNRDSLNEKLFF. CDR3 DNA: TGTGCCAGTAGGAACCGGGACAGCCTAAATGAAAAACTGTTTTTT.

The table lists this clone with a count of one. The rearrangement uses TRBV4-3 and TRBJ2-7; TRBD2 agrees at 9 bases. This CDR3 is built from 15 residues. After removal of 1 base from V and 4 bases from J, the junction contained 5 bases not matched to a gene. CDR1 LGHNA and CDR2 YSLEER come from the germline V gene. This CDR3 reads CASSQVAGEEYEQYF. CDR3 coding DNA: TGCGCCAGCAGCCAAGTAGCGGGAGAGGAGTACGAGCAGTACTTC.

This chain joins TRBV15 and TRBJ2-1; TRBD2 is a possible D gene (5 bases). Germline V gene lookup returns CDR1 LNHNV and CDR2 YYDKDF (reference sequence). The V end lost 0 bases, the J end lost 3 bases, and 12 bases lay between the germline ends. The CDR3 runs to 16 residues. CDR3 coding DNA: TGTGCCACCAGCAGAGATAGGGCGGGCAGCTACAATGAGCAGTTCTTC. This gives the protein CATSRDRAGSYNEQFF.

The rearrangement uses TRBV5-8 and TRBJ1-1; 8 bases are a match to TRBD1. The germline gives CDR1 SGHTS, CDR2 YDEGEE. The CDR3 covers 18 residues. Trimming cost V 0 bases and J 4 bases; bases outside gene matches: 14. The CDR3 here is CASSLAFMRGQGSTEAFF. The CDR3, as DNA: TGTGCCAGCAGCTTGGCCTTCATGCGCGGACAGGGATCCACTGAAGCTTTCTTT.

The V and J genes are TRBV10-1 and TRBJ2-2; TRBD2 aligns across 9 bases. The trim removed 8 bases at V and 4 bases at J, leaving 5 bases unmatched. Germline assignment: CDR1 WNHNN and CDR2 SYGVQD (reference sequence). This CDR3 has 14 residues. CDR3 sequence (DNA): TGCGCCAGCCGGCGGGAGGGCCGCACCGGGGAGCTGTTTTTT. Amino acid sequence: CASRREGRTGELFF.

The chain links TRBV5-4 to TRBJ2-7; D might be TRBD2 (7 bases). Looked up from germline, CDR1 is SGHNT and CDR2 is YYREEE (reference sequence). This CDR3 spans 14 amino acids. V lost 0 bases to trimming and J lost 5 bases, with 12 bases between them. The CDR3 DNA reads TGTGCCAGCAGCTTGGCCGGGGGGCGGGACGAGCAGTACTTC. It translates to CASSLAGGRDEQYF.

The chain is built from TRBV12-3 or TRBV12-4 and TRBJ1-6; no clear D gene. The ends were cut back, 7 bases at V and 7 bases at J, with 11 bases in the middle. The length of the CDR3 is 13 residues. This CDR3 reads CASTGRLNSPLHF. CDR3 bases: TGTGCCAGCACTGGCAGATTAAATTCACCCCTCCACTTT.

J is TRBJ2-5 and V is TRBV4-1; D perhaps matches TRBD2 (6 bases). The V end lost 1 base, the J end lost 2 bases, and 11 bases lay between the germline ends. The CDR3 length is 15 residues. Germline assignment: CDR1 MGHRA and CDR2 YSYEKL. CDR3 loop: CASSQVVGGQETQYF. The DNA for the CDR3 is TGCGCCAGCAGCCAAGTGGTGGGAGGTCAAGAGACCCAGTACTTC.

To note about this clone: Other DNA sequences of this sample code for an identical CDR3. CDR3 coding DNA: TGTGCCAGCAGTTCAGCCTACGAGCAGTACTTC. This translates into CASSSAYEQYF. The chain employs TRBV27 and TRBJ2-7, with D uncertain. V was trimmed by 4 bases and J by 2 bases, leaving 3 bases between them. The germline gives CDR1 MNHEY, CDR2 SMNVEV (reference sequence). This CDR3 comprises 11 residues.

V usage is TRBV10-1 and J usage is TRBJ2-7; 10 bases line up with TRBD1. This CDR3 has 15 residues. V shed 2 bases, J shed 2 bases, and the junction held 3 bases outside the gene matches. The germline gives CDR1 WNHNN, CDR2 SYGVQD (reference sequence). CDR3 in amino acids: CASSEGTGAAYEQYF. The CDR3 DNA reads TGCGCCAGCAGTGAGGGGACAGGGGCAGCCTACGAGCAGTACTTC.

This chain connects TRBV6-7 to TRBJ1-2, with 7 nucleotides matching TRBD1. TRBV6-7 counts as an open reading frame of uncertain function. CDR3 length: 14 residues. Trimming at V came to 2 bases and at J to 7 bases, leaving 7 bases not matched to a gene. This CDR3 is CASSYLTTGLGYTF. The CDR3 region has the DNA TGTGCCAGCAGTTACCTGACGACAGGGCTTGGCTACACCTTC.